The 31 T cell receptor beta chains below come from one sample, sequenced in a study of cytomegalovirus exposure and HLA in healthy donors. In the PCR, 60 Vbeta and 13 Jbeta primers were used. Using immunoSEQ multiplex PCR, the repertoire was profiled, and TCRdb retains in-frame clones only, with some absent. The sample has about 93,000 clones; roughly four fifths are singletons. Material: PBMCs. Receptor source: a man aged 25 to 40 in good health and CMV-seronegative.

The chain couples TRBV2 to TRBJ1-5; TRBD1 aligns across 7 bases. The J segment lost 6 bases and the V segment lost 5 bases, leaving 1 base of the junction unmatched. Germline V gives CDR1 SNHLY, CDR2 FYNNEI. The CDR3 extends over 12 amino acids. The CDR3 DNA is TGTGCCAGCAGTTCAGGGGGTCAGCCCCAGCATTTT. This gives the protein CASSSGGQPQHF.

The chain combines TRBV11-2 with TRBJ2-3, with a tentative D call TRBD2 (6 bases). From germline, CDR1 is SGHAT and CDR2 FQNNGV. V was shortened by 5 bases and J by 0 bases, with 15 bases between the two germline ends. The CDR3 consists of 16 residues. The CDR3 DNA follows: TGTGCCAGCAGCCCCCGCGGGGATTCTAGCACAGATACGCAGTATTTT. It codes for CASSPRGDSSTDTQYF.

In DNA form, the CDR3 reads TGTGCCTCGGAGGCCTACCTGAACACTGAAGCTTTCTTT. Its translation is CASEAYLNTEAFF. J is TRBJ1-1 and V is TRBV6-1; unclear D gene. The germline CDR1 and CDR2 sequences are MNHNS and SASEGT. V was cut by 11 bases and J by 0 bases, with 13 bases left in between. The CDR3 runs to 13 residues.

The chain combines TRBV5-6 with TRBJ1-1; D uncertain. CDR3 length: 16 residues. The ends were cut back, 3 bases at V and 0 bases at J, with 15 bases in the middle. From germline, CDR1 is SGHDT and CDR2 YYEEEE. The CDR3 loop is CASSSALELMNTEAFF. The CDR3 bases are TGTGCCAGCAGCTCTGCCCTCGAGCTCATGAACACTGAAGCTTTCTTT.

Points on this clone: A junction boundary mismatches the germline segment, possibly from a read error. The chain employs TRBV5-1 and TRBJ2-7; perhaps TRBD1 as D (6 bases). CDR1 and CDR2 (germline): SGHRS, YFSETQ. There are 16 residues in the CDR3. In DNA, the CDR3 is TGCGCCAGCGGCTTAGGACAGCCCGAGTTCTCCTACGAGCAGTACTTC. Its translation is CASGLGQPEFSYEQYF.

The CDR3 DNA follows: TGTGCCAGCAGCTTAGTTGGTCCGGGGAGCTCCTACAATGAGCAGTTCTTC. This translates into CASSLVGPGSSYNEQFF. The V call is TRBV7-2, the J call TRBJ2-1; D is possibly TRBD2 (5 bases). Trimming left V 1 base short and J 0 bases short, with 13 bases between. The CDR3 loop spans 17 amino acids. Germline loops: CDR1 SGHTA, CDR2 FQGNSA.

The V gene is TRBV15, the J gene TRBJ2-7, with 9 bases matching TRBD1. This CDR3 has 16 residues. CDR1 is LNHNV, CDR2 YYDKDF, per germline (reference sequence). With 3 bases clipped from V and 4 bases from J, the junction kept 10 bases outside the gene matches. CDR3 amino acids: CATSRGQNRGPYEQYV. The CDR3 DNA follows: TGTGCCACCAGCAGGGGACAGAACAGGGGGCCATACGAGCAGTACGTC.

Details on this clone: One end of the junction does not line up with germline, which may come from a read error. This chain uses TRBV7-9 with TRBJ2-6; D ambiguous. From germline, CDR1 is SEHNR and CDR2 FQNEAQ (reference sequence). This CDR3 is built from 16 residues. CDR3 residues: CSSSPPLRTGANVLTF. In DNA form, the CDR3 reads TGTTCCAGCAGCCCCCCCCTGCGTACTGGGGCCAACGTCCTGACTTTC.

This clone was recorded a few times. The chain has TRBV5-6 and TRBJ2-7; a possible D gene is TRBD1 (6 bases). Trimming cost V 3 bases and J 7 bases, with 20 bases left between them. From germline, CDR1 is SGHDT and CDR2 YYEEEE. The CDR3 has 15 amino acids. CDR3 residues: CASSWGTLPTDEQYV. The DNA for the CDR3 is TGTGCCAGCAGCTGGGGGACACTACCTACTGATGAGCAGTACGTC.

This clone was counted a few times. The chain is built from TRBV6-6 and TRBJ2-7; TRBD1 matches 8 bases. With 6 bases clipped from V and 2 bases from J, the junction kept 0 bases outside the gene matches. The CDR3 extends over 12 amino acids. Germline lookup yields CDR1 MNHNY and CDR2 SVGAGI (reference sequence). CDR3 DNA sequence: TGTGCCAGCAGGACAGGGGCCTACGAGCAGTACTTC. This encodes CASRTGAYEQYF.

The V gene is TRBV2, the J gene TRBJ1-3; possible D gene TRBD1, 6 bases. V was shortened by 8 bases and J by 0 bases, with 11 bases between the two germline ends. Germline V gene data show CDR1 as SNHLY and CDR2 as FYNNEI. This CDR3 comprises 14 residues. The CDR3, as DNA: TGTGCCAGCCAACTACAGGGCTCTGGAAACACCATATATTTT. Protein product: CASQLQGSGNTIYF.

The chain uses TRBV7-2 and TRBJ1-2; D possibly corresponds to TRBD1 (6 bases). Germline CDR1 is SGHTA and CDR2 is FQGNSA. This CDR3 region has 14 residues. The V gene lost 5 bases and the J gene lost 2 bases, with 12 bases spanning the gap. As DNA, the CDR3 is TGTGCCAGCAGCCCTCGGCAGGGGAACTATGGCTACACCTTC. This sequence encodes CASSPRQGNYGYTF.

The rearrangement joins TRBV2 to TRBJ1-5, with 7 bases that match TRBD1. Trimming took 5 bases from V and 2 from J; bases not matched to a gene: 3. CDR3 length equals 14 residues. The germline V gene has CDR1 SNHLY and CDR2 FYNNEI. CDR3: CASSRDRGNQPQHF. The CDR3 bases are TGTGCCAGCAGTCGGGACAGAGGCAATCAGCCCCAGCATTTT.

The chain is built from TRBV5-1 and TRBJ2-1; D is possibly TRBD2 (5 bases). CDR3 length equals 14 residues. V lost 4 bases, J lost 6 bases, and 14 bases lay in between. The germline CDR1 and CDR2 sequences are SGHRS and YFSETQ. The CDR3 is CASSPTTGGNEQFF. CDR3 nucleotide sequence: TGCGCCAGCAGCCCCACTACCGGAGGCAATGAGCAGTTCTTC.

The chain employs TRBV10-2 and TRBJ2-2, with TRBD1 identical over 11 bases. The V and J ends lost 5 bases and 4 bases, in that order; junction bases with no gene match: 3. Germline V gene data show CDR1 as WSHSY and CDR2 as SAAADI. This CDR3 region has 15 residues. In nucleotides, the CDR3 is TGCGCCAGCAGTCGGGACAGGGGGGGCACCGGGGAGCTGTTTTTT. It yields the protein CASSRDRGGTGELFF.

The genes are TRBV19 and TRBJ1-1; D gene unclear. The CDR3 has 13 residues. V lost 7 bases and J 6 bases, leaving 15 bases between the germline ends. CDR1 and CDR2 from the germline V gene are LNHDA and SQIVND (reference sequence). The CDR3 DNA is TGTGCCAGTACCCCCATGTGGCTTGCTGAAGCTTTCTTT. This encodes CASTPMWLAEAFF.

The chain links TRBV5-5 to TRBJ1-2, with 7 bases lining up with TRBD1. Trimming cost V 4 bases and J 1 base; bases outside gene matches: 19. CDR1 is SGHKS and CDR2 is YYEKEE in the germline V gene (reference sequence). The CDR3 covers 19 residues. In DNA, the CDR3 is TGTGCCAGCAGCCCGGATACTGAAATAGGACAGGACCATAACTATGGCTACACCTTC. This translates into CASSPDTEIGQDHNYGYTF. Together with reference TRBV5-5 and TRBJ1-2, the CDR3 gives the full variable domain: DAGVTQSPTHLIKTRGQQVTLRCSPISGHKSVSWYQQVLGQGPQFIFQYYEKEERGRGNFPDRFSARQFPNYSSELNVNALLLGDSALYLCASSPDTEIGQDHNYGYTFGSGTRLTVV.

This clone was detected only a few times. CDR3 protein: CASSLGGAVGAFF. In nucleotides, the CDR3 is TGTGCCAGCAGTTTAGGGGGGGCCGTGGGGGCTTTCTTT. This chain connects TRBV28 to TRBJ1-1, with a possible D match to TRBD1 (6 bases). Germline V gives CDR1 MDHEN, CDR2 SYDVKM. The CDR3 has 13 residues. The germline V and J ends were trimmed by 2 bases and 11 bases, with 15 bases remaining between them.

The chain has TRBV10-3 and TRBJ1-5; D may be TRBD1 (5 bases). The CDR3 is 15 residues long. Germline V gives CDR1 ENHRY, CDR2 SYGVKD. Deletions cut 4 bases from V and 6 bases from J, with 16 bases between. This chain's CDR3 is CAISAISGGGQPQHF. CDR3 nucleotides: TGTGCCATCAGTGCTATCTCGGGGGGGGGTCAGCCCCAGCATTTT.

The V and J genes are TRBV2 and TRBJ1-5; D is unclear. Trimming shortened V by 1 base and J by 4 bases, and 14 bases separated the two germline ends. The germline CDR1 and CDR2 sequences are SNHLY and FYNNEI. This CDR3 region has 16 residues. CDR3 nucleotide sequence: TGTGCCAGCAGTGAAGGCGGCTTCCGTCCAAATCAGCCCCAGCATTTT. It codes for CASSEGGFRPNQPQHF.

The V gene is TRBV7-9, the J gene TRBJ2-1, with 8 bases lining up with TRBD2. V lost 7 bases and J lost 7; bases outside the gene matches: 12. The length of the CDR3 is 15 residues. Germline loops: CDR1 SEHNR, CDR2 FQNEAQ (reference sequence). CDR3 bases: TGTGCCAGCACCTCCGCCGGGCGGGAGGTGAATGAGCAGTTCTTC. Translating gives CASTSAGREVNEQFF.

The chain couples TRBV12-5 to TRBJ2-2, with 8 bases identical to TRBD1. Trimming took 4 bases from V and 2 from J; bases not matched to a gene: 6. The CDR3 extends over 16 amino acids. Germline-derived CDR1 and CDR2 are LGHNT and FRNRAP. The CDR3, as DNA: TGTGCTAGTGGTTCCGCCGGGACAGGAAACACCGGGGAGCTGTTTTTT. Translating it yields CASGSAGTGNTGELFF. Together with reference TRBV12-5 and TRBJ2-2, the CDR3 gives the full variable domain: DARVTQTPRHKVTEMGQEVTMRCQPILGHNTVFWYRQTMMQGLELLAYFRNRAPLDDSGMPKDRFSAEMPDATLATLKIQPSEPRDSAVYFCASGSAGTGNTGELFFGEGSRLTVL.

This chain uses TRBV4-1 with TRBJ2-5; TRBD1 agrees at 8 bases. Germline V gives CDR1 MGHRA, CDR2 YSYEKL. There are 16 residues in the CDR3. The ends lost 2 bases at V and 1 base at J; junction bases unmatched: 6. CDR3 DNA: TGCGCCAGCAGCCAATTTCCCGGGACAGGCCAAGAGACCCAGTACTTC. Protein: CASSQFPGTGQETQYF.

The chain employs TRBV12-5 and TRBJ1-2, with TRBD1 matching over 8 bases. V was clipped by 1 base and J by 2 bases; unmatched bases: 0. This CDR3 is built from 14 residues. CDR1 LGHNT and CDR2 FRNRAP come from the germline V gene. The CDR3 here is CASGLGTGNYGYTF. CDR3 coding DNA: TGTGCTAGTGGTTTGGGGACAGGGAACTATGGCTACACCTTC.

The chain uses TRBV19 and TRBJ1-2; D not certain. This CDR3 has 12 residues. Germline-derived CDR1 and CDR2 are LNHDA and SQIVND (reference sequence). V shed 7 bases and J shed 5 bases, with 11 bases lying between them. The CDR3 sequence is CASMSGFYGYTF. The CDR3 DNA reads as TGTGCCAGTATGTCGGGGTTTTATGGCTACACCTTC.

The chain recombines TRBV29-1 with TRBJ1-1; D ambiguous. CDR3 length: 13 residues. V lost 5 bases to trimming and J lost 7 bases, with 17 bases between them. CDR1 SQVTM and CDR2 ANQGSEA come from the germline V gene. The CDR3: CSVCSGIGGEAFF. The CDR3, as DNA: TGCAGCGTTTGTTCGGGAATTGGAGGTGAAGCTTTCTTT.

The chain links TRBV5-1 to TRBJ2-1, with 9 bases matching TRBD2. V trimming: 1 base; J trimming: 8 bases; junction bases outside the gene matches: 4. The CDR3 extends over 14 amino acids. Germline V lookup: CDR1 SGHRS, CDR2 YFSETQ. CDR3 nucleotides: TGCGCCAGCAGCTTGAGGGCGGGGGGGGATGAGCAGTTCTTC. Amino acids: CASSLRAGGDEQFF.

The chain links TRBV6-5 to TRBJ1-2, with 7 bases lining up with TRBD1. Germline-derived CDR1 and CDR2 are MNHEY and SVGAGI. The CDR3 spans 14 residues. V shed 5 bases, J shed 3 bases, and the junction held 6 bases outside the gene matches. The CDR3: CASSPPGQYYGYTF. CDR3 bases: TGTGCCAGCAGTCCTCCGGGACAGTACTATGGCTACACCTTC.

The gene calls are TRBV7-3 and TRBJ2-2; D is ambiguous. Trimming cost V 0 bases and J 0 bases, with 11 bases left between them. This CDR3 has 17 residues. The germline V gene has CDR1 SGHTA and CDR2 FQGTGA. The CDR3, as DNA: TGTGCCAGCAGCTTAACGCCACAGCTTACGAACACCGGGGAGCTGTTTTTT. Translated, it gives CASSLTPQLTNTGELFF.

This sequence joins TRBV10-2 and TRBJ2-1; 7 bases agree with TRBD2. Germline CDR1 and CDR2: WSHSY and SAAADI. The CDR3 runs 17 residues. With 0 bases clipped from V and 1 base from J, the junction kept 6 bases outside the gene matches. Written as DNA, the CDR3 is TGCGCCAGCAGTGAGTCGCTAGCGGAACCATCCTACAATGAGCAGTTCTTC. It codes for CASSESLAEPSYNEQFF.

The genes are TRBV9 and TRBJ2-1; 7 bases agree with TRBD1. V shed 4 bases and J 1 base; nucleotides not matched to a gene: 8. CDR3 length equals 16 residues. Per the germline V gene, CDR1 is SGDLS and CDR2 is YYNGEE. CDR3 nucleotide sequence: TGTGCCAGCAGCTTTGGACAGGTCCCGTCCTACAATGAGCAGTTCTTC. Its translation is CASSFGQVPSYNEQFF. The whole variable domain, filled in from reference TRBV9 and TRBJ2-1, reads DSGVTQTPKHLITATGQRVTLRCSPRSGDLSVYWYQQSLDQGLQFLIQYYNGEERAKGNILERFSAQQFPDLHSELNLSSLELGDSALYFCASSFGQVPSYNEQFFGPGTRLTVL.